Listed below are T cell receptor beta chains from one sample, sequenced in a study of blood T cell repertoires in COVID-19. Here immunoSEQ multiplex PCR was the method, and the copy in TCRdb shows in-frame clones only, minus some. The sample includes a few hundred thousand clones, about 86% of them seen just once. Sequencing input: peripheral blood. These receptors were taken from a woman in her forties or fifties with acute or convalescent COVID-19. CDR3s include the opening cysteine and the closing phenylalanine or tryptophan. Each record gives: V gene, clone size, D gene, J gene, CDR3 protein, CDR3 DNA. The D gene is left open where the match is weak. The size of a clone is reported for some rows only, either as once, few or many, or as a class for expanded clones.

V: TRBV27; size: NA; D: TRBD2; J: TRBJ2-2; CDR3: CASSAAGTSVGGELFF; DNA: TGTGCCAGCAGCGCCGCCGGGACTAGCGTGGGCGGGGAGCTGTTTTTT
V: TRBV24-1; size: NA; D: TRBD1; J: TRBJ1-2; CDR3: CATTPGQGTGYTF; DNA: TGTGCCACCACTCCGGGACAGGGAACTGGCTACACCTTC
V: TRBV11-3; size: NA; D: NA; J: TRBJ2-5; CDR3: CASSLGGLQETQYF; DNA: TGTGCCAGCAGCTTAGGGGGACTTCAAGAGACCCAGTACTTC
V: TRBV19; size: NA; D: TRBD1; J: TRBJ1-5; CDR3: CASSRQGYNQPQHF; DNA: TGTGCCAGTTCGCGACAGGGATATAATCAGCCCCAGCATTTT
V: TRBV19; size: NA; D: TRBD2; J: TRBJ2-3; CDR3: CASTGGAYTDTQYF; DNA: TGTGCCAGTACCGGGGGGGCTTACACAGATACGCAGTATTTT
V: TRBV6-2/TRBV6-3; size: NA; D: NA; J: TRBJ1-6; CDR3: CASSTADSPLHF; DNA: TGTGCCAGCAGTACAGCGGATTCACCCCTCCACTTT
V: TRBV19; size: NA; D: NA; J: TRBJ2-4; CDR3: CASSIQGFGNIQYF; DNA: TGTGCCAGTAGTATACAGGGATTTGGAAACATTCAGTACTTC
V: TRBV27; size: NA; D: TRBD1; J: TRBJ1-2; CDR3: CASSSPGQGAVYTF; DNA: TGTGCCAGCAGTTCACCGGGACAGGGGGCTGTCTACACCTTC
V: TRBV12-3/TRBV12-4; size: NA; D: NA; J: TRBJ1-5; CDR3: CASSLGQYQPQHF; DNA: TGTGCCAGCAGTTTAGGTCAATATCAGCCCCAGCATTTT
V: TRBV6-6; size: NA; D: NA; J: TRBJ2-7; CDR3: CASSFRDYEQYF; DNA: TGTGCCAGCAGTTTTCGCGACTACGAGCAGTACTTC
V: TRBV5-4; size: NA; D: NA; J: TRBJ1-1; CDR3: CASSSRVTTEAFF; DNA: TGTGCCAGCAGCTCCCGAGTTACCACTGAAGCTTTCTTT
V: TRBV11-2; size: NA; D: TRBD1; J: TRBJ2-1; CDR3: CASSLVNPTGGSYNEQFF; DNA: TGTGCCAGCAGCTTAGTGAACCCCACAGGGGGGTCCTACAATGAGCAGTTCTTC
V: TRBV6-5; size: NA; D: TRBD2; J: TRBJ2-1; CDR3: CASSYNPISGKDEQFF; DNA: TGTGCCAGCAGTTACAACCCGATCAGCGGGAAAGATGAGCAGTTCTTC
V: TRBV6-2/TRBV6-3; size: NA; D: NA; J: TRBJ1-1; CDR3: CASSYSGGMNTEAFF; DNA: TGTGCCAGCAGTTACAGTGGGGGCATGAACACTGAAGCTTTCTTT
V: TRBV7-8; size: NA; D: NA; J: TRBJ1-4; CDR3: CASSNIKAGPNEKLFF; DNA: TGTGCCAGCAGCAATATAAAGGCAGGGCCAAATGAAAAACTGTTTTTT
V: TRBV25-1; size: few; D: NA; J: TRBJ1-3; CDR3: CASSASGSGNTIYF; DNA: TGTGCCAGCAGTGCTAGCGGATCTGGAAACACCATATATTTT
V: TRBV28; size: NA; D: TRBD1; J: TRBJ1-4; CDR3: CASRSTDRPEKLFF; DNA: TGTGCCAGCAGATCTACGGACAGGCCTGAAAAACTGTTTTTT
V: TRBV24-1; size: NA; D: NA; J: TRBJ2-1; CDR3: CATSDRDSEGAFF; DNA: TGTGCCACCAGTGACCGCGACTCCGAAGGAGCGTTCTTC
V: TRBV3-1/TRBV3-2; size: few; D: NA; J: TRBJ2-7; CDR3: CASSQDPPRGRTYEQYF; DNA: TGTGCCAGCAGCCAAGACCCCCCCCGCGGTAGAACCTACGAGCAGTACTTC
V: TRBV11-3; size: NA; D: NA; J: TRBJ2-3; CDR3: CASSHRTQGDTQYF; DNA: TGTGCCAGCAGCCACCGGACCCAGGGGGATACGCAGTATTTT
V: TRBV6-5; size: NA; D: NA; J: TRBJ1-2; CDR3: CASSYSGQDYGYTF; DNA: TGTGCCAGCAGTTACTCTGGTCAGGACTATGGCTACACCTTC
V: TRBV19; size: few; D: TRBD1; J: TRBJ2-7; CDR3: CASSPRRGQGIGEQYF; DNA: TGTGCCAGTAGTCCCCGTCGGGGACAGGGGATTGGCGAGCAGTACTTC
V: TRBV6-5; size: NA; D: TRBD1; J: TRBJ1-5; CDR3: CASTGTANQPQHF; DNA: TGTGCCAGCACCGGGACAGCTAATCAGCCCCAGCATTTT
V: TRBV19; size: NA; D: TRBD1; J: TRBJ1-2; CDR3: CASSLRQGWNYGYTF; DNA: TGTGCCAGTAGTCTACGACAGGGATGGAACTATGGCTACACCTTC
V: TRBV3-1/TRBV3-2; size: NA; D: NA; J: TRBJ1-1; CDR3: CASSPGADTEAFF; DNA: TGTGCCAGCAGCCCCGGAGCTGACACTGAAGCTTTCTTT
V: TRBV11-3; size: NA; D: TRBD1; J: TRBJ1-3; CDR3: CASSDRQGDTIYF; DNA: TGTGCCAGCAGCGACCGACAGGGGGACACCATATATTTT
V: TRBV7-8; size: NA; D: NA; J: TRBJ1-5; CDR3: CASSLGTVHSNQPQHF; DNA: TGTGCCAGCAGCTTAGGGACAGTTCATAGCAATCAGCCCCAGCATTTT
V: TRBV11-3; size: NA; D: TRBD2; J: TRBJ2-7; CDR3: CASRLSGGLALYEQYF; DNA: TGTGCCAGCCGCCTTTCGGGGGGACTAGCGCTCTACGAGCAGTACTTC
V: TRBV5-4; size: few; D: TRBD2; J: TRBJ2-7; CDR3: CASSLRGGPYEQYF; DNA: TGTGCCAGCAGCTTGCGGGGGGGCCCCTACGAGCAGTACTTC
V: TRBV11-2; size: NA; D: NA; J: TRBJ2-1; CDR3: CASSLDEAFSYNEQFF; DNA: TGTGCCAGCAGCTTAGATGAGGCTTTTTCCTACAATGAGCAGTTCTTC
V: TRBV29-1; size: NA; D: TRBD1; J: TRBJ1-1; CDR3: CSTRTGDEAFF; DNA: TGCAGCACCCGGACAGGTGATGAAGCTTTCTTT
V: TRBV30; size: NA; D: TRBD2; J: TRBJ2-1; CDR3: CAWGLGLAVYNEQFF; DNA: TGTGCCTGGGGCTTGGGACTAGCGGTCTACAATGAGCAGTTCTTC
V: TRBV29-1; size: NA; D: NA; J: TRBJ1-5; CDR3: CSASVTSNQPQHF; DNA: TGCAGCGCTAGCGTGACCAGCAATCAGCCCCAGCATTTT
V: TRBV3-1/TRBV3-2; size: NA; D: NA; J: TRBJ2-1; CDR3: CASSQDLIAANEQFF; DNA: TGTGCCAGCAGCCAAGATTTGATAGCTGCCAATGAGCAGTTCTTC
V: TRBV11-2; size: NA; D: TRBD1; J: TRBJ2-2; CDR3: CASIVGQGPPNTGELFF; DNA: TGTGCCAGCATAGTGGGACAGGGACCCCCGAACACCGGGGAGCTGTTTTTT
V: TRBV23-1; size: NA; D: NA; J: TRBJ2-5; CDR3: CASSQRRGYQETQYF; DNA: TGCGCCAGCAGTCAAAGGCGGGGATACCAAGAGACCCAGTACTTC
V: TRBV7-2; size: NA; D: NA; J: TRBJ2-1; CDR3: CALEPSYNEQFF; DNA: TGTGCCCTTGAGCCTTCCTACAATGAGCAGTTCTTC
V: TRBV5-1; size: few; D: TRBD1; J: TRBJ2-7; CDR3: CASSNDRGFLLPYEQYF; DNA: TGCGCCAGCAGCAACGACAGGGGGTTCCTCCTACCATACGAGCAGTACTTC